This T cell receptor beta chain was identified during a study of beta chain features in type 1 diabetes. Study observations and caveats: Moderate yet significant TCRB CDR3 shortening was seen in Type 1 diabetes patients in all four CD4+ subsets.

As every portion of the isolated RNA was reverse transcribed, the sequencing read expressed TCRB transcripts. Clones were sequenced by immunoSEQ multiplex PCR, and TCRdb holds only the in-frame ones, with some missing. The repertoire holds about 160,000 clones, with under 9.5% as singletons. As concerns this clone: Its antigen is not identified.

This CDR3 has 12 residues. Germline V gene data show CDR1 as SNHLY and CDR2 as FYNNEI. The V end was cut by 8 bases, the J end by 4 bases, with 11 bases between. The chain recombines TRBV2 with TRBJ2-5; D uncertain. The sequencing input was central memory CD4+ T cells from blood. The receptor comes from a man in his late teens or twenties with type 1 diabetes. CDR3 amino acids: CASVTPRETQYF. The CDR3 coding sequence is TGTGCCAGCGTTACTCCTCGAGAGACCCAGTACTTC.